The 25 T cell receptor beta chains below were found in one sample sequenced in a study of shared clonotypes between healthy human individuals. Sequenced by immunoSEQ multiplex PCR; TCRdb stores in-frame clones only, minus some. This sample has a few hundred thousand clones, with 90% to 98% found just once. The sequencing sample was made of memory CD8+ T cells sorted from blood. Subset in this sample: CD45RO+ cells pooled with CCR7-negative TemRA cells. All receptors derive from a man aged 25-40 years in good health.

For this clone: Other DNA sequences in the same sample also yield this CDR3. The rearrangement joins TRBV28 to TRBJ2-7, with 8 bases fitting TRBD1. The CDR3 extends over 14 amino acids. Germline CDR1 and CDR2: MDHEN and SYDVKM. The ends lost 2 bases at V and 3 bases at J; junction bases unmatched: 3. Written as DNA, the CDR3 is TGTGCCAGCAGTTTAGGGACAGGACTCTACGAGCAGTACTTC. Residues: CASSLGTGLYEQYF.

The chain combines TRBV7-2 with TRBJ1-1, with TRBD1 matching 7 bases. The germline V gene has CDR1 SGHTA and CDR2 FQGNSA. Germline trimming cut 6 bases from V and 7 bases from J; bases unmatched to any gene: 11. The CDR3 loop spans 14 amino acids. The chain's CDR3 is CASRSDRAPLEAFF. In DNA, the CDR3 is TGTGCCAGCAGAAGCGACAGGGCACCGCTTGAAGCTTTCTTT.

V is TRBV14 and J is TRBJ1-4, with TRBD1 identical over 7 bases. The CDR3 loop spans 16 amino acids. The germline V gene has CDR1 SGHDN and CDR2 FVKESK. The V gene end was trimmed by 4 bases and the J gene end by 5 bases; junction bases not matched to a gene: 10. CDR3 protein: CASSPDRNGVNEKLFF. The CDR3 DNA sequence: TGTGCCAGCAGCCCGGACAGGAACGGGGTGAATGAAAAACTGTTTTTT.

V is TRBV11-2 and J is TRBJ1-3, with a possible D match to TRBD1 (5 bases). V was cut by 4 bases and J by 7 bases, with 11 bases left in between. Per the germline V gene, CDR1 is SGHAT and CDR2 is FQNNGV. The CDR3 extends over 13 amino acids. DNA of the CDR3: TGTGCCAGCAGCTCAAGGGACGGGAACACCATATATTTT. Translating gives CASSSRDGNTIYF.

The rearrangement links TRBV29-1 to TRBJ2-3; possible D gene TRBD1, 5 bases. With 5 bases removed from V and 6 bases from J, the gap between germline ends came to 12 bases. This CDR3 has 12 residues. Germline assignment: CDR1 SQVTM and CDR2 ANQGSEA. The CDR3 DNA is TGCAGCGTTCATCAGGGTGGGGATACGCAGTATTTT. Encoded protein: CSVHQGGDTQYF.

CDR3 DNA: TGTGCCATCAGCGCGGGACAGGGGGCGCTGGACGAGCAGTACTTC. Amino acids: CAISAGQGALDEQYF. This rearrangement joins TRBV10-3 to TRBJ2-5, with TRBD1 matching over 12 bases. The J call may be faulty, since TRBJ2-7 better matches the DNA end. The V gene's germline CDR1 is ENHRY and CDR2 SYGVKD. The CDR3 length is 15 residues.

A note on this clone: The identical CDR3 is also encoded by other nucleotide sequences in the sample. V is TRBV19 and J is TRBJ1-5, with 9 bases lining up with TRBD1. The V and J ends lost 1 base and 7 bases, in that order; junction bases with no gene match: 2. Germline-derived CDR1 and CDR2 are LNHDA and SQIVND (reference sequence). The CDR3 loop spans 14 amino acids. The CDR3 DNA sequence: TGTGCCAGTAGTATAGGACAGGGGGGCCAGCCCCAGCATTTT. It specifies CASSIGQGGQPQHF.

The rearrangement joins TRBV2 to TRBJ2-5, with 16 positions matching TRBD2. Trimming removed 8 bases from V and 9 bases from J; junction bases left unmatched: 18. Germline lookup yields CDR1 SNHLY and CDR2 FYNNEI. This CDR3 is built from 18 residues. Here the CDR3 reads CASLGPGLAGGSFFSQYF. As DNA, the CDR3 is TGTGCCAGCCTCGGACCGGGACTAGCGGGAGGGTCCTTTTTTTCCCAGTACTTC.

V usage is TRBV15 and J usage is TRBJ2-1, with D unresolved. The germline V and J ends were trimmed by 4 bases and 5 bases, with 15 bases remaining between them. CDR1 is LNHNV, CDR2 YYDKDF, per germline (reference sequence). The CDR3 loop spans 15 amino acids. CDR3 in DNA: TGTGCCACCAGCATCTATTATTGGCCCGACAATGAGCAGTTCTTC. Its translation is CATSIYYWPDNEQFF. Supplemented by reference TRBV15 and TRBJ2-1, the full variable domain reads DAMVIQNPRYQVTQFGKPVTLSCSQTLNHNVMYWYQQKSSQAPKLLFHYYDKDFNNEADTPDNFQSRRPNTSFCFLDIRSPGLGDTAMYLCATSIYYWPDNEQFFGPGTRLTVL.

V usage is TRBV29-1 and J usage is TRBJ1-2, with 7 nucleotides matching TRBD1. This CDR3 contains 13 residues. V shed 5 bases and J 4 bases; nucleotides not matched to a gene: 7. The V gene's germline CDR1 is SQVTM and CDR2 ANQGSEA. CDR3 nucleotide sequence: TGCAGCGTTCTCCGACAGGGTGGCTATGGCTACACCTTC. It yields the protein CSVLRQGGYGYTF.

The chain employs TRBV11-2 and TRBJ2-7; the D gene is possibly TRBD1 (6 bases). Germline lookup yields CDR1 SGHAT and CDR2 FQNNGV. V lost 0 bases and J lost 3, with 15 bases in between. This CDR3 has 16 amino acids. The chain's CDR3 is CASSLERSGRGYEQYF. The CDR3 DNA is TGTGCCAGCAGCTTAGAGAGATCCGGCAGGGGCTACGAGCAGTACTTC.

This clone was picked up one time. The genes are TRBV11-2 and TRBJ2-3; the match to TRBD2 covers 10 bases. V lost 1 base, J lost 3 bases, and 4 bases stayed unmatched. Germline V lookup: CDR1 SGHAT, CDR2 FQNNGV. CDR3 length: 16 residues. CDR3 DNA: TGTGCCAGCAGCTTAGGTCCTAGCGGGAGAACAGATACGCAGTATTTT. The encoded protein is CASSLGPSGRTDTQYF.

V usage is TRBV10-3 and J usage is TRBJ1-1; D is uncertain. The germline gives CDR1 ENHRY, CDR2 SYGVKD. The CDR3 extends over 14 amino acids. Trimming cost V 0 bases and J 3 bases, with 8 bases left between them. The CDR3 loop is CAISESTTDTEAFF. The CDR3 DNA sequence: TGTGCCATCAGTGAGTCGACAACAGACACTGAAGCTTTCTTT.

This clone was seen only once. The chain uses TRBV6-5 and TRBJ1-2; D not certain. The CDR3 runs 13 residues. Looked up from germline, CDR1 is MNHEY and CDR2 is SVGAGI. V lost 10 bases to trimming and J lost 7 bases, with 19 bases between them. The CDR3 region is CATKPKPSFGYTF. The CDR3 DNA reads as TGTGCCACCAAACCGAAACCCAGCTTTGGCTACACCTTC.

The chain couples TRBV18 to TRBJ2-1, with TRBD1 matching over 9 bases. This CDR3 has 15 amino acids. Germline V gene sequence: CDR1 KGHSH, CDR2 LQKENI. V gave up 0 bases and J gave up 8 bases; unmatched junction bases: 5. This chain's CDR3 is CASSPPGQGFHEQFF. Written as DNA, the CDR3 is TGTGCCAGCTCACCACCGGGACAGGGATTTCATGAGCAGTTCTTC.

Written as DNA, the CDR3 is TGTGCCAGCAGTCCCCGGGCAGGAGGAAACACCATATATTTT. The encoded protein is CASSPRAGGNTIYF. The V and J genes are TRBV6-9 and TRBJ1-3; D is ambiguous. This CDR3 is 14 amino acids long. The V end lost 5 bases, the J end lost 4 bases, and 12 bases lay between the germline ends. Germline values: CDR1 MNHGY, CDR2 SVAAGI.

This chain uses TRBV27 with TRBJ2-5; the match to TRBD1 covers 10 bases. This CDR3 contains 15 residues. Trimming at V came to 6 bases and at J to 3 bases, leaving 7 bases not matched to a gene. Germline V CDR1 and CDR2: MNHEY, SMNVEV (reference sequence). The CDR3 region has the DNA TGTGCCAGCAGGGGGCAGGGGACAGGGGAAGAGACCCAGTACTTC. It specifies CASRGQGTGEETQYF.

The chain links TRBV9 to TRBJ2-7; 7 bases fit TRBD2. V was pared by 3 bases and J by 5 bases, with 5 bases of the junction left unmatched. CDR1 is SGDLS, CDR2 YYNGEE, per germline. This CDR3 has 13 amino acids. CDR3 sequence: CASSEGTTDEQYF. The DNA for the CDR3 is TGTGCCAGCAGCGAGGGGACTACCGACGAGCAGTACTTC.

V usage is TRBV11-2 and J usage is TRBJ2-7; 14 nucleotides line up with TRBD2. Per the germline V gene, CDR1 is SGHAT and CDR2 is FQNNGV. J lost 8 bases, V lost 8 bases, and 11 bases had no gene match. This CDR3 has 15 residues. The CDR3 sequence is CASGKTSGRALKQYF. The CDR3 DNA is TGTGCCAGCGGAAAGACTAGCGGGAGGGCCTTGAAGCAGTACTTC.

This clone appeared once. This sequence joins TRBV5-1 and TRBJ2-1; the match to TRBD2 covers 10 bases. Germline V CDR1 and CDR2: SGHRS, YFSETQ. The ends lost 4 bases at V and 8 bases at J; junction bases unmatched: 9. The CDR3 sequence is 15 residues long. The CDR3 is CASSAGTSAVHEQFF. CDR3 coding DNA: TGCGCCAGCAGCGCCGGGACTAGCGCAGTCCATGAGCAGTTCTTC.

The V gene is TRBV19, the J gene TRBJ2-3; a possible D gene is TRBD1 (6 bases). V gave up 3 bases and J gave up 2 bases, with 15 bases separating them. Per the germline V gene, CDR1 is LNHDA and CDR2 is SQIVND (reference sequence). The CDR3 loop spans 16 amino acids. CDR3 loop: CASSMLVGGDTDTQYF. In DNA, the CDR3 is TGTGCCAGTAGTATGCTCGTAGGGGGAGACACAGATACGCAGTATTTT.

The CDR3 nucleotides are TGTGCCAGTAGTCCAATCGACAAAGGAGGCTACAATGAGCAGTTCTTC. This gives the protein CASSPIDKGGYNEQFF. This chain connects TRBV19 to TRBJ2-1, with D perhaps matching TRBD2 (5 bases). The V end was cut by 5 bases, the J end by 3 bases, with 17 bases between. CDR3 length: 16 amino acids. Germline CDR1 reads LNHDA; CDR2 reads SQIVND (reference sequence). Full variable domain (outside the CDR3, taken from reference TRBV19 and TRBJ2-1): DGGITQSPKYLFRKEGQNVTLSCEQNLNHDAMYWYRQDPGQGLRLIYYSQIVNDFQKGDIAEGYSVSREKKESFPLTVTSAQKNPTAFYLCASSPIDKGGYNEQFFGPGTRLTVL.

In DNA form, the CDR3 reads TGTGCCGCCGGACGAGCGGAATCTAGCACAGATACGCAGTATTTT. It specifies CAAGRAESSTDTQYF. V and J are TRBV27 and TRBJ2-3; possibly TRBD2 for D (5 bases). The CDR3 extends over 15 amino acids. The germline V and J ends were trimmed by 11 bases and 0 bases, with 18 bases remaining between them. CDR1 is MNHEY and CDR2 is SMNVEV in the germline V gene (reference sequence).

The V call is TRBV27, the J call TRBJ2-7, with 9 positions matching TRBD2. Germline V gene data show CDR1 as MNHEY and CDR2 as SMNVEV (reference sequence). This CDR3 region has 14 residues. V shed 5 bases and J 5 bases; nucleotides not matched to a gene: 7. The CDR3 DNA reads TGTGCCAGCAGTCCGGGACTAGCCATCCACGAGCAGTACTTC. It specifies CASSPGLAIHEQYF.

This clone was seen once. This sequence joins TRBV18 and TRBJ1-6; 7 bases align to TRBD1. CDR1 and CDR2 from the germline V gene are KGHSH and LQKENI. V dropped 1 base and J dropped 10; count of bases not matched to a gene: 10. CDR3 length: 16 residues. The CDR3 region has the DNA TGTGCCAGCTCACCACTTCCGACAGGGTGGAAATCACCCCTCCACTTT. It codes for CASSPLPTGWKSPLHF.